The sequence of this TCR beta chain was determined in a study of cytomegalovirus exposure and HLA in healthy donors. Overall study results and limits: Some public TCRs appeared in many individuals, while most sequences were rare. In vitro work confirmed that three CMV-associated chains recognize CMV antigens. Analyses of presence and absence presupposed an approximately uniform sequencing depth across donors.

About this clone: Its antigen is currently unknown.

The CDR3 is 13 amino acids. Trimming left V 6 bases short and J 5 bases short, with 14 bases between. The V gene's germline CDR1 is SGHTA and CDR2 FQGTGA. This PCR relied on a set of 60 Vbeta primers and 13 Jbeta primers. Method: immunoSEQ multiplex PCR; TCRdb's copy keeps in-frame clones and lacks some. The table shows about 150,000 clones, with 60% to 80% occurring only once. The specimen sequenced was PBMCs. The chain couples TRBV7-3 to TRBJ2-7, with D possibly matching TRBD2 (5 bases). This sequence was found in a man aged 18 to 30 in good health and CMV-seropositive. The CDR3 DNA is TGTGCCAGCAGACTTCGGGCGGGCCACGAGCAGTACTTC. Protein sequence: CASRLRAGHEQYF.